A selection of T cell receptor beta chains follows, all from one sample in a study of cytomegalovirus exposure and HLA in healthy donors. The method was immunoSEQ multiplex PCR; TCRdb's version includes in-frame clones alone and lacks a portion of them. The profile shows about 250,000 clones, about 90% of them singletons. The sample comprised PBMCs. All receptors come from a man aged 18 to 29 in good health and CMV-seropositive. The CDR3 runs from the conserved cysteine through the conserved F or W. The D gene is left open where the match is weak. Size is stated for part of the rows, as once, few or many counts, or as a class when the clone is expanded.

>TRBV15|once|TRBD2|TRBJ2-2
CATSTYPGTSGPTPNTGELFF
TGTGCCACCAGCACCTACCCCGGGACTAGCGGCCCCACACCCAACACCGGGGAGCTGTTTTTT
>TRBV9|-|-|TRBJ2-1
CASSVRPYNEQFF
TGTGCCAGCAGCGTCCGGCCGTACAATGAGCAGTTCTTC
>TRBV28|-|TRBD2|TRBJ2-1
CASREAGLARSYNEQFF
TGTGCCAGCAGGGAGGCGGGACTAGCGCGCTCCTACAATGAGCAGTTCTTC
>TRBV6-6|-|-|TRBJ2-7
CASTPKGNYEQYF
TGTGCCAGCACCCCCAAGGGCAACTACGAGCAGTACTTC
>TRBV28|few|-|TRBJ1-2
CASSAPNRSQGYGYTF
TGTGCCAGCAGCGCCCCAAACAGGTCTCAGGGGTATGGCTACACCTTC
>TRBV6-5|-|-|TRBJ2-1
CASSSRDYNEQFF
TGTGCCAGCAGTTCCCGGGACTACAATGAGCAGTTCTTC
>TRBV6-5|-|TRBD1|TRBJ2-7
CASSYGGQGYEQYF
TGTGCCAGCAGTTACGGCGGACAGGGCTACGAGCAGTACTTC
>TRBV6-5|-|TRBD1|TRBJ2-7
CASSNPGTGLYEQYF
TGTGCCAGCAGTAACCCCGGGACAGGCCTTTACGAGCAGTACTTC
>TRBV29-1|-|-|TRBJ1-2
CSATTRIPYGYTF
TGCAGCGCTACTACAAGAATCCCTTATGGCTACACCTTC
>TRBV5-4|-|-|TRBJ2-5
CASSLGTETQYF
TGTGCCAGCAGCTTAGGAACGGAGACCCAGTACTTC